This T cell receptor beta chain came from a study of cytomegalovirus exposure and HLA in healthy donors. As for the study in general: Membership in the Caucasian-associated ancestry cluster was found for around 85% of approximately 430 genotyped donors.

Study-level results: Later work found most CMV-associated TCR beta chains apparently HLA-restricted.

The study ran its PCR with 60 Vbeta and 13 Jbeta primers. Clones were read by immunoSEQ multiplex PCR, and TCRdb kept only the in-frame ones, dropping some. The table lists 120,000 to 150,000 clones, roughly 80% of them singletons. Concerning this clone: Its target is unknown.

V lost 5 bases to trimming and J lost 5 bases; unmatched junction nucleotides: 2. The germline V gene encodes CDR1 MNHEY and CDR2 SVGAGI. The CDR3 totals 14 residues. The TCR sequence derives from a woman aged 25 to 39 in good health and CMV-seronegative. The sequenced material came from PBMCs. This chain connects TRBV6-5 to TRBJ2-2; 10 positions match TRBD2. The CDR3 DNA is TGTGCCAGCAGTCTAGCGGGAGTAACCGGGGAGCTGTTTTTT. Residues: CASSLAGVTGELFF.